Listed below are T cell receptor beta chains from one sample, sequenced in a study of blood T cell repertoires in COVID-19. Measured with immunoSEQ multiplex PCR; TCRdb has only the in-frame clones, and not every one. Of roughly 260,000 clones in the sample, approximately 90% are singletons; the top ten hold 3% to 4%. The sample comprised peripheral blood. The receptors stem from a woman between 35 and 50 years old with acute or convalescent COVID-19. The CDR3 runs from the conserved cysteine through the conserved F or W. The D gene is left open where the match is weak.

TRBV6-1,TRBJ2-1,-,CASSDPPEVERAYNEQFF
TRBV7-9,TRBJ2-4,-,CASSSGDLAKNIQYF
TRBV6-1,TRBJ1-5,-,CASSEGASNLLGGQPQHF
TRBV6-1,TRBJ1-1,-,CASSEDPGHRNTEAFF
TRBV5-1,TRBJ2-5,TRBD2,CASSSVGTSGGTQETQYF
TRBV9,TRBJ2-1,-,CASSPRQGRGIDEQFF
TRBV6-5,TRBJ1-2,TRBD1,CASSWGQGGGYTF
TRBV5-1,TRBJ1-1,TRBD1,CASSVDRDTEAFF
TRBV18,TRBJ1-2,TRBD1,CASSTTGSDYGYTF
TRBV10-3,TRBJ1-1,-,CAITRDRNTEAFF
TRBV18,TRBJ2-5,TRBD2,CASSPPGRGIQETQYF
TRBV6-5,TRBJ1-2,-,CASTGRGARGGYTF
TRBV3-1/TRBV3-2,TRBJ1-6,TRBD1,CASSLTGGDSPLHF
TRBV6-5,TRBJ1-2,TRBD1,CATFRGPRAGYTF
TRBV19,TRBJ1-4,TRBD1,CASRTLRTGETNEKLFF
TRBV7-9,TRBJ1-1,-,CASSLEGIEAFF
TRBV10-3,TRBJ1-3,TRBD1,CAISDPTGGNTIYF
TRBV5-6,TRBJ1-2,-,CASSLVVDRDYGYTF
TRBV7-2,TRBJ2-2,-,CASSLSVNTGELFF
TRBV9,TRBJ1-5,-,CASSVGEGEFQPQHF
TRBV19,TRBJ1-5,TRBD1,CASTGTAAGNQPQHF
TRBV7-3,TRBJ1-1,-,CASSLYGGPNTEAFF
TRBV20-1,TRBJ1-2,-,CSASLPSANYGYTF
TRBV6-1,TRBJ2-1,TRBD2,CASSEASLAVNEQFF
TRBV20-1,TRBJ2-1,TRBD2,CSASERGAAYNEQFF
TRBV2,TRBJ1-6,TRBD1,CASSGSQGVSPLHF
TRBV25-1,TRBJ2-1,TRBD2,CASSELGAGWQDEQFF
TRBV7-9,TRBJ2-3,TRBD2,CASGTSGGAADTQYF
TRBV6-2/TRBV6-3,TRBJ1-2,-,CASSPQAWPLTNYGYTF
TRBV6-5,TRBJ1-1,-,CASSYDQGNTEAFF
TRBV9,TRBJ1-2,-,CASSVRDYNYGYTF
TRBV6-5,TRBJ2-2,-,CASRAGTGELFF
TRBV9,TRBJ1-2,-,CASSPPRGMVVYTF
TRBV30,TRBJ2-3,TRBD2,CAWSTRRGGLNTQYF
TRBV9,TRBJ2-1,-,CASSVHWGHNNEQFF
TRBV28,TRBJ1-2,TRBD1,CASSLLGTGEGYTF
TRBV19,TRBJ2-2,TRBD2,CASSIGSGGASVVTGELFF
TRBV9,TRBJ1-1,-,CASSVVASTEAFF
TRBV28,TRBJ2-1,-,CASSLSYRVDEQFF
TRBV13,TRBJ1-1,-,CASSLVGQGSTLGAEAFF
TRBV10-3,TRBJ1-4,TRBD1,CATQGGGDEKLFF
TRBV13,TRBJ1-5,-,CASSLEGGGPQHF
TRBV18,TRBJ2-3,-,CASSPGLGTDTQYF
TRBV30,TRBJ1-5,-,CAWRDTNQPQHF
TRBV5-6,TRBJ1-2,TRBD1,CASSLGQGEGYTF
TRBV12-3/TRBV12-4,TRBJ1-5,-,CASSFGEGQPQHF
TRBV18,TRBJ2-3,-,CASSPQGSTDTQYF
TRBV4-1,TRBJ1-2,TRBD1,CASSSTAGQGSGYTF
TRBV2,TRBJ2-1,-,CASILQGSNEQFF
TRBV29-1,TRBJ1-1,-,CSVEKGVGNTEAFF
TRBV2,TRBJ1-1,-,CASNPGGITEAFF
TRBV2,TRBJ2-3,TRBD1,CASSQGAHTDTQYF
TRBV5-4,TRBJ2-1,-,CASSLADRPSYNEQFF
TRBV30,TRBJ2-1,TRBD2,CAWSVGSGGLLGNEQFF